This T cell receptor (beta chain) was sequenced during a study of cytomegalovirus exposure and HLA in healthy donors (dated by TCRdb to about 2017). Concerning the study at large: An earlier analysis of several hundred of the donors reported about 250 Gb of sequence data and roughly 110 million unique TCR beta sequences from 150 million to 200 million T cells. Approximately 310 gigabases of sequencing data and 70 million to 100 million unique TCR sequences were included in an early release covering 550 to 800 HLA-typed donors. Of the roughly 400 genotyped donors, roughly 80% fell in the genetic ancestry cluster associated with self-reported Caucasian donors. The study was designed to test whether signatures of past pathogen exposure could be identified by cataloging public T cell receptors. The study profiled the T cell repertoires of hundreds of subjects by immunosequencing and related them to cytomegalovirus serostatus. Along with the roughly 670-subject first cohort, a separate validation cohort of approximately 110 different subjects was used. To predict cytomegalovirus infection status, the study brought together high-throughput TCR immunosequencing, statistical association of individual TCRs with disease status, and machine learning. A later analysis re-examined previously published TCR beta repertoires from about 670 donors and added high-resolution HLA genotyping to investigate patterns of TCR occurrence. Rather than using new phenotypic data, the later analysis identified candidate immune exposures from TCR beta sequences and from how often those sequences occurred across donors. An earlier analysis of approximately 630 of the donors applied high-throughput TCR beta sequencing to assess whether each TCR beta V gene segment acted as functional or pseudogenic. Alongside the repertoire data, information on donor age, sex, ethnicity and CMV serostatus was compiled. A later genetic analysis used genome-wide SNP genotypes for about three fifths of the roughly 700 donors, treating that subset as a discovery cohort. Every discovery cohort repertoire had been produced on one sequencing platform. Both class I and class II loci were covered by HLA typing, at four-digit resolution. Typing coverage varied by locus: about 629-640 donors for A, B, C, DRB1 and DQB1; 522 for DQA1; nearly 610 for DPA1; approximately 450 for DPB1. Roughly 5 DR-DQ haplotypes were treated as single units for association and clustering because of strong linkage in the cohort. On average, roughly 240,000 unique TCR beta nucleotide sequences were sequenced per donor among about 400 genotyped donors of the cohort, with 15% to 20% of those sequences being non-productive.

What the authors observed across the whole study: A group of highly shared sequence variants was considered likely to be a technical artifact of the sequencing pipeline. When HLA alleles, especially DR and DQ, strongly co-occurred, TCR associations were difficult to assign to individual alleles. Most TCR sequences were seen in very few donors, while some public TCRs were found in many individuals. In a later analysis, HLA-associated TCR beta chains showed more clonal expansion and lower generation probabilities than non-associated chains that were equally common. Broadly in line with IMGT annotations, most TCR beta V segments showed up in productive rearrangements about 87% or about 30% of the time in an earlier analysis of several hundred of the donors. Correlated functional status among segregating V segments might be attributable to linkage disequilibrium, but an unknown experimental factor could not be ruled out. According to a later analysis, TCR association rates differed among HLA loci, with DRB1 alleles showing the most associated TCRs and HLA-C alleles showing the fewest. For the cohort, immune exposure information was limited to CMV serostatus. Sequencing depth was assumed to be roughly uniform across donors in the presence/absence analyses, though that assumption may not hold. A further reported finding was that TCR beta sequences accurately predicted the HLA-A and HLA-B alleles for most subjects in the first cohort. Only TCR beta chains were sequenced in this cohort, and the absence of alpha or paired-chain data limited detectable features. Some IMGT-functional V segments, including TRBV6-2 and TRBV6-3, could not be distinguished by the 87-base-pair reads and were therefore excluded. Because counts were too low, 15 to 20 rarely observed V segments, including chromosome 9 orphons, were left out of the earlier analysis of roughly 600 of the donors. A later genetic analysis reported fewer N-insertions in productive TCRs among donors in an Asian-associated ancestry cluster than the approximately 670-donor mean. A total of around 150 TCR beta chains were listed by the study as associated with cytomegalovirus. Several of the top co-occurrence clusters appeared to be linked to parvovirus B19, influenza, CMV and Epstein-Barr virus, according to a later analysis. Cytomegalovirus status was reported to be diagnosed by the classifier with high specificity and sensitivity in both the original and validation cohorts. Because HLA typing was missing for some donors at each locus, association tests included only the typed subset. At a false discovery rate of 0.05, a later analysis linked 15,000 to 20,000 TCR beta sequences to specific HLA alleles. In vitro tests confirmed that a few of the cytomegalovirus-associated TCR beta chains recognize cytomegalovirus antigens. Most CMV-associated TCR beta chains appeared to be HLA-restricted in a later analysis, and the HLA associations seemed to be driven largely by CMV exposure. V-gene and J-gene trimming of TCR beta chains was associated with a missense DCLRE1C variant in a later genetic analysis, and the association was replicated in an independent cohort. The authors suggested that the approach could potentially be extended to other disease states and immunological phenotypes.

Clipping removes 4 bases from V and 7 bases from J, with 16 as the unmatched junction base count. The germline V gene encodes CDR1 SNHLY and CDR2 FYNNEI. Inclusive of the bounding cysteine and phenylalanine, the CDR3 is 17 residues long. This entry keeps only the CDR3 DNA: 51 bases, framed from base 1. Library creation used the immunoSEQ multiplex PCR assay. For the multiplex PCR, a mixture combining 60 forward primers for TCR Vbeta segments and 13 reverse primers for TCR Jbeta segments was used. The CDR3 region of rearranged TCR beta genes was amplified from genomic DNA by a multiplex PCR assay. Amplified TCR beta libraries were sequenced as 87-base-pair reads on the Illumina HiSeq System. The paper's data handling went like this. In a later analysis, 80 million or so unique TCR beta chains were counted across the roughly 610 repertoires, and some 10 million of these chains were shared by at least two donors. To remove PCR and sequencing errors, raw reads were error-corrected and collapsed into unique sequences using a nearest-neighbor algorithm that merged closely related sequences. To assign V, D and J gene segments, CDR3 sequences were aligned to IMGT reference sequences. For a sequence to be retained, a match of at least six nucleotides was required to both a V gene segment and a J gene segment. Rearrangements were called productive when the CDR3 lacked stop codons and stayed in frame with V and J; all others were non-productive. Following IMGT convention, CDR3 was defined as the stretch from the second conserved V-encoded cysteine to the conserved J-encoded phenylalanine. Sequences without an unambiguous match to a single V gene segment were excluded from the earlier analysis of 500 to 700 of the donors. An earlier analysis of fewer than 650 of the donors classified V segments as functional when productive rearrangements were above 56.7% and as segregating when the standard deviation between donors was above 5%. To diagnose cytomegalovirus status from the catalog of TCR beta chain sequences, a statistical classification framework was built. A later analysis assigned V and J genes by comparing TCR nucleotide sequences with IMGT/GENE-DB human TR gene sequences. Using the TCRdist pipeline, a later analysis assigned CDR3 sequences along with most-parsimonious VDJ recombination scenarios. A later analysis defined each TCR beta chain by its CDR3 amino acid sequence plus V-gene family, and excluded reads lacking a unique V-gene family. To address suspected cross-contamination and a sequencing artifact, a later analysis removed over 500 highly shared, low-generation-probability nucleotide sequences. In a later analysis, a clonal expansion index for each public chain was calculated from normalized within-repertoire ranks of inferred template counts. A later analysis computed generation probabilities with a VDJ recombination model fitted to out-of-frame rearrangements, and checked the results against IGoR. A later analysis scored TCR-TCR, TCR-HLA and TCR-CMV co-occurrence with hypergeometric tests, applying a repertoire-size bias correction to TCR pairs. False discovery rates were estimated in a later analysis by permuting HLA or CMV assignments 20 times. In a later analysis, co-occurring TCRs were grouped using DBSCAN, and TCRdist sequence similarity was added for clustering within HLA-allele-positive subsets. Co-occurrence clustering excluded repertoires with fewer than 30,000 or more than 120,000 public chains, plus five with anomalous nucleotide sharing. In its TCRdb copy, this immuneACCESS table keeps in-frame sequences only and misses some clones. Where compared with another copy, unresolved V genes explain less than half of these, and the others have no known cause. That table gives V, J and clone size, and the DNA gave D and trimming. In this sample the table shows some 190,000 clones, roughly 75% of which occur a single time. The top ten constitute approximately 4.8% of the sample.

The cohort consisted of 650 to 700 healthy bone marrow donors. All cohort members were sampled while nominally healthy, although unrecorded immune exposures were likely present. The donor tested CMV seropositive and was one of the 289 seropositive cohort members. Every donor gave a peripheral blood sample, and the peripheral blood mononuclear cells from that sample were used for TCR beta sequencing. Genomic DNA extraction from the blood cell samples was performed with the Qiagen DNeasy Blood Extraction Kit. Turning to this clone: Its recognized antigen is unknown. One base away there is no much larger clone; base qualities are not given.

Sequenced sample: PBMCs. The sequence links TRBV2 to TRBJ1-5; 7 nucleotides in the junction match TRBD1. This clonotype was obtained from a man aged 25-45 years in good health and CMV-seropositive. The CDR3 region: CASSVLAAGGQGQPQHF. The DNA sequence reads TGTGCCAGCAGTGTACTGGCGGCAGGGGGGCAGGGGCAGCCCCAGCATTTT.